This TCR beta chain came from a study of T cell repertoires in cytomegalovirus infection. Overall study context: As its CMV epitopes, the study selected recently identified HLA-C-restricted and well-studied HLA-B-restricted targets. CMV infection together with matching HLA type was indicated by public TCR beta signatures.

Trimming shortened V by 7 bases and J by 6 bases, and 18 bases separated the two germline ends. Germline V gene lookup returns CDR1 MNHNS and CDR2 SASEGT. The CDR3 is 15 residues long. Whole-study findings and limits: CMV carriers having the relevant HLA were flagged by cumulative public TCR beta family frequency. CMV-specific HLA-C-restricted TCR beta clonotypes dominated the ex vivo response.

In the case of this clonotype: The antigen is undetermined.

TCRdb called the reads again in MiXCR, with one record for every CDR3 protein. The data show about 89,000 distinct CDR3 sequences, approximately 30% seen once. This rearrangement joins TRBV6-1 to TRBJ1-4; possible D gene TRBD1, 5 bases. Sequenced here: CD8+ T cells from cultured PBMCs, sampled from culture after CMV antigen stimulation. The clonotype was recovered from a human donor in good health (CMV status not recorded). Some clones in this sample may be carry-over from other donors' samples. CDR3 DNA sequence: TGTGCCAGCACCATGACTAGGGGCCCGGATGAAAAACTGTTTTTT. Its translation is CASTMTRGPDEKLFF.